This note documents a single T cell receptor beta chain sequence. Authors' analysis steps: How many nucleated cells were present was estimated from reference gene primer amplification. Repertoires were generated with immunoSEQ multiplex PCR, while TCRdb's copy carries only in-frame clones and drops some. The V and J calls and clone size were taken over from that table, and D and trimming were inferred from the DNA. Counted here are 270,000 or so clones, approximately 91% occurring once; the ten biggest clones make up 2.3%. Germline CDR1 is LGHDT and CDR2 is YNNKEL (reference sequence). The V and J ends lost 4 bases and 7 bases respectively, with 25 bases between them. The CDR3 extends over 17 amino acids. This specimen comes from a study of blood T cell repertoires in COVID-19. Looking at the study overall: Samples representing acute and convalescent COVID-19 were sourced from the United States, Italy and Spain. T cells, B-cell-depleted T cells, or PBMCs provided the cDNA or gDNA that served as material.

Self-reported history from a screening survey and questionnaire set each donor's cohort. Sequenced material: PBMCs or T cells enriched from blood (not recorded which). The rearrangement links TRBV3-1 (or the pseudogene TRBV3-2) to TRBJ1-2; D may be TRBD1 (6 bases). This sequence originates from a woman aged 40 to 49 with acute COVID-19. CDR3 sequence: CASSPPEGTTLAPGYTF. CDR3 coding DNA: TGTGCCAGCAGCCCCCCTGAGGGGACAACCTTAGCTCCTGGCTACACCTTC.